The 5 T cell receptor beta chains given below trace back to one sample, sequenced in a study of blood T cell repertoires in COVID-19. The method was immunoSEQ multiplex PCR; TCRdb's version includes in-frame clones alone and lacks a portion of them. The sample records approximately 170,000 clones, more than 65% being singletons. The source material was peripheral blood. The receptor set was obtained from a woman of 80 years or more with active or convalescent COVID-19.

This clone was counted once. The rearrangement joins TRBV5-8 to TRBJ2-7; D possibly corresponds to TRBD2 (5 bases). The CDR3 covers 13 residues. Trimming left V 6 bases short and J 2 bases short, with 12 bases between. The germline CDR1 and CDR2 sequences are SGHTS and YDEGEE. CDR3 nucleotides: TGTGCCAGCAAACGGACGGGAACCTACGAGCAGTACTTC. The encoded protein is CASKRTGTYEQYF.

The chain couples TRBV7-2 to TRBJ2-7, with TRBD2 identical over 9 bases. The V and J ends lost 5 bases and 0 bases, in that order; junction bases with no gene match: 5. The CDR3 has 15 residues. The germline V gene encodes CDR1 SGHTA and CDR2 FQGNSA. CDR3 sequence reads: CASSATSGSSYEQYF. The DNA of the CDR3 is TGTGCCAGCAGCGCTACTAGCGGGTCCTCCTACGAGCAGTACTTC.

The rearrangement joins TRBV5-1 to TRBJ2-1, with D perhaps matching TRBD2 (5 bases). Germline CDR1 is SGHRS and CDR2 is YFSETQ. This CDR3 comprises 15 residues. Trimming removed 0 bases at V and 1 base at J, with 8 bases between. This CDR3 reads CASSLGRSSYNEQFF. CDR3 sequence (DNA): TGCGCCAGCAGCTTGGGGAGGAGTTCCTACAATGAGCAGTTCTTC.

In regard to this clone: Germline and junction disagree at one end, which may indicate a read error. This chain joins TRBV6-1 and TRBJ1-5; D is ambiguous. The CDR3 runs 15 residues. The germline V gene has CDR1 MNHNS and CDR2 SASEGT. Here the CDR3 reads CASSEVWESNQPQHF. In nucleotides, the CDR3 is TGTGCCAGCAGCGAAGTATGGGAGAGCAATCAGCCCCAGCATTTT.

This clone was counted once. The chain employs TRBV19 and TRBJ2-4, with D possibly matching TRBD2 (5 bases). The CDR3 is 18 residues long. In germline, CDR1 is LNHDA, CDR2 SQIVND (reference sequence). V was trimmed by 6 bases and J by 1 base, leaving 22 bases between them. The CDR3 sequence is CASSGHVGRVGAKNIQYF. The CDR3 nucleotides are TGTGCCAGTAGCGGTCACGTCGGGCGGGTCGGCGCCAAAAACATTCAGTACTTC.